A selection of T cell receptor beta chains follows, all from one sample in a study of cytomegalovirus exposure and HLA in healthy donors. TCRdb's copy holds only in-frame clones and misses some; the assay was immunoSEQ multiplex PCR. The repertoire holds over 95,000 clones, with about three quarters as singletons. The sequenced sample consisted of PBMCs. These receptors were collected from a female donor in good health and CMV-seronegative. Both conserved end residues are part of each CDR3. The D gene is left open where the match is weak. Some rows mark clone size as missing; the rest say once, few, many or name a class of expanded clone.

d_call clone_size j_call v_call cdr3_nt cdr3_aa
NA NA TRBJ1-3 TRBV7-9 TGTGCCAGCAGCTTAGAGGGGGGGGCGCGTGGAAACACCATATATTTT CASSLEGGARGNTIYF
TRBD2 many TRBJ2-7 TRBV6-1 TGTGCCAGCAGTGAAGGGACTAGCGGGGGGTACGAGCAGTACTTC CASSEGTSGGYEQYF
NA NA TRBJ2-1 TRBV4-2 TGTGCCAGCAGCCAAGAGAAGGGACATAACTCCTACAATGAGCAGTTCTTC CASSQEKGHNSYNEQFF
NA NA TRBJ2-7 TRBV14 TGTGCCAGCAGCCTTCCAGAGCGTACGAACGAGCAGTACTTC CASSLPERTNEQYF
TRBD2 NA TRBJ2-1 TRBV6-1 TGTGCCAGCAGTCTTAGCGGGGGGGTTAATGAGCAGTTCTTC CASSLSGGVNEQFF
TRBD1 few TRBJ1-1 TRBV15 TGTGCCACCAGTCCGACAGGGGCCACTGAAGCTTTCTTT CATSPTGATEAFF
NA NA TRBJ2-2 TRBV19 TGTGCCAGTAGTGAGGCTTGGGGGGAGCTGTTTTTT CASSEAWGELFF
TRBD1 NA TRBJ1-6 TRBV5-5 TGTGCCAGCAGCGCCGGGACAGGGGATTCACCCCTCCACTTT CASSAGTGDSPLHF
NA NA TRBJ2-5 TRBV28 TGTGCCAGCAGTTTAGGCAGGGCGGAGCAGTACTTC CASSLGRAEQYF
TRBD1 NA TRBJ1-2 TRBV29-1 TGCAGCGTGGCGCGACAGGGGGCGATGGCTGGCTACACCTTC CSVARQGAMAGYTF
TRBD2 once TRBJ2-5 TRBV6-5 TGTGCCAGCAGCGGCGGACTAGCGGGGGAAGGGACCCAGTACTTC CASSGGLAGEGTQYF
TRBD2 many TRBJ2-3 TRBV4-3 TGCGCCAGCAGCCAAGATCTAGCGGGGGGTGCAGATACGCAGTATTTT CASSQDLAGGADTQYF
NA NA TRBJ2-1 TRBV12-5 TGTGCTAGTGGTTTGGTACAAAGGGGCGGTGAGCAGTTCTTC CASGLVQRGGEQFF
NA NA TRBJ1-2 TRBV4-2 TGTGCCAGCAGCCAAGATCAGCAGGTTTCTAACTATGGCTACACCTTC CASSQDQQVSNYGYTF
NA NA TRBJ2-2 TRBV4-3 TGCGCCAGCAGCCAAGTGGGCGGGGTCAACACCGGGGAGCTGTTTTTT CASSQVGGVNTGELFF
NA NA TRBJ1-5 TRBV6-5 TGTGCCAGCAGTCAACAGGGAGGGCAGCCCCAGCATTTT CASSQQGGQPQHF
TRBD2 NA TRBJ2-1 TRBV30 TGTGCCTGGAGTGTCGCGGGGGGGCCAAGTGAGCAGTTCTTC CAWSVAGGPSEQFF
NA NA TRBJ1-6 TRBV7-8 TGTGCCAGCACCCCCGGGTTGATTGGGTTAGATAATTCACCCCTCCACTTT CASTPGLIGLDNSPLHF
NA NA TRBJ2-1 TRBV2 TGTGCCAGCCGACCGGGTCCGGGGTCTGGTGAGCAGTTCTTC CASRPGPGSGEQFF
TRBD1 NA TRBJ1-5 TRBV27 TGTGCCAGCAGTTTATCCCGGGACAGGGGGTTGCCCCAGCATTTT CASSLSRDRGLPQHF
NA NA TRBJ2-1 TRBV6-5 TGTGCCAGCAGCAAACCGGGACTCAAAGGGAATGAGCAGTTCTTC CASSKPGLKGNEQFF
NA once TRBJ1-2 TRBV5-6 TGTGCCAGCAGCTTGGTAGGGGACTATGGCTACACCTTC CASSLVGDYGYTF
TRBD2 NA TRBJ2-3 TRBV7-8 TGTGCCAGCAGCTTAGCGCCTGGGACTAGCGGGGGGACCGCTAGCACAGATACGCAGTATTTT CASSLAPGTSGGTASTDTQYF
NA NA TRBJ1-3 TRBV7-9 TGTGCCAGCAGCTTAGCGGAGAGCGGAAACACCATATATTTT CASSLAESGNTIYF
TRBD1 NA TRBJ2-1 TRBV5-6 TGTGCCAGCAAACCTAGACCGACAGGGGTTAATCTAAATGAGCAGTTCTTC CASKPRPTGVNLNEQFF
NA few TRBJ1-1 TRBV4-3 TGCGCCAGCAGCCAACCAGGGCTTTCTGAAGCTTTCTTT CASSQPGLSEAFF
NA NA TRBJ1-5 TRBV10-3 TGTGCCATCAGTGAGGGGGGGGGATATCAGCCCCAGCATTTT CAISEGGGYQPQHF
TRBD1 NA TRBJ2-2 TRBV15 TGTGCCACCAGCTACCGGACAGGGCCGGTGTTTTTT CATSYRTGPVFF
NA once TRBJ2-5 TRBV10-2 TGCGCCAGCAGTGATCTCCTAGTTCAAGAGACCCAGTACTTC CASSDLLVQETQYF
NA few TRBJ1-5 TRBV30 TGTGCCTGGAGTGGAACAGTCAATCAGCCCCAGCATTTT CAWSGTVNQPQHF
TRBD2 NA TRBJ2-1 TRBV4-3 TGCGCCAGCAGCCAAGATCGGAGCGGGGGAATCTACAATGAGCAGTTCTTC CASSQDRSGGIYNEQFF
NA NA TRBJ2-1 TRBV7-9 TGTTCCAGCAGCTTAGATGGCCCCCGGCAGTTCTTC CSSSLDGPRQFF
TRBD1 NA TRBJ2-1 TRBV10-3 TGTGCCATCACCGGGGACAGGGTCGGCAATGAGCAGTTCTTC CAITGDRVGNEQFF
NA NA TRBJ2-4 TRBV15 TGTGCCACCAGCAGAGCTATCTCAAACGTGAGAGCCAAAAACATTCAGTACTTC CATSRAISNVRAKNIQYF
NA NA TRBJ1-4 TRBV18 TGTGCCAGCTCACCAACAATTCCCCCAACTAATGAAAAACTGTTTTTT CASSPTIPPTNEKLFF
NA few TRBJ1-2 TRBV6-5 TGTGCCAGCAGCCCCCCGGGAGAGGCTAGGAGCTACACCTTC CASSPPGEARSYTF
TRBD2 NA TRBJ2-3 TRBV10-1 TGCGCCAGCCGGGCTAGCGGTACAGATACGCAGTATTTT CASRASGTDTQYF
TRBD2 NA TRBJ2-5 TRBV18 TGTGCCAGCTCACCAGGACTAGCGGAAAAAGAGACCCAGTACTTC CASSPGLAEKETQYF
NA NA TRBJ2-1 TRBV10-1 TGCGCCAGCAGTGAGCCGACGCAGGGGAATGAGCAGTTCTTC CASSEPTQGNEQFF
TRBD2 few TRBJ2-2 TRBV30 TGTGCCTGGAGTAGCGGGGGGGCCGGGTTCATCGGGGAGCTGTTTTTT CAWSSGGAGFIGELFF
TRBD2 NA TRBJ2-1 TRBV5-6 TGTGCCAGCAGCTTGTCTAGCGGCGATGAGCAGTTCTTC CASSLSSGDEQFF
TRBD1 NA TRBJ1-1 TRBV4-2 TGTGCCAGCAGCCAGGGAAACAGGGGGCGAGGTACTGAAGCTTTCTTT CASSQGNRGRGTEAFF
NA NA TRBJ1-3 TRBV30 TGTGCCTGGAGTGTAGTTTCAGGGAAAAACACCATATATTTT CAWSVVSGKNTIYF
NA once TRBJ1-1 TRBV27 TGTGCCAGCAGTTTTGATTCGACCCGGGGTGAAGCTTTCTTT CASSFDSTRGEAFF
NA NA TRBJ2-7 TRBV7-8 TGTGCCTCAGGGGCAGGCCTTCCCTCCTACGAGCAGTACTTC CASGAGLPSYEQYF
NA few TRBJ1-5 TRBV21-1 TGTGCCAGCAGCAAAGTTGCACAGAGCAATCAGCCCCAGCATTTT CASSKVAQSNQPQHF
TRBD2 NA TRBJ2-7 TRBV30 TGTGCCTACGACCTAGCGGGGGGAATCTACGAGCAGTACTTC CAYDLAGGIYEQYF
NA NA TRBJ2-4 TRBV7-2 TGTGCCAGCAGCTTCGGAGCGAGTCCAAACATTCAGTACTTC CASSFGASPNIQYF
TRBD1 NA TRBJ2-3 TRBV5-1 TGCGCCAGCAGGTGGACAGGGGGCACAGATACGCAGTATTTT CASRWTGGTDTQYF
NA NA TRBJ2-5 TRBV2 TGTGCCAGCTTGGGCGTCTCCCAAGAGACCCAGTACTTC CASLGVSQETQYF
NA NA TRBJ1-1 TRBV5-1 TGCGCCAGCAGCTTGGGGTTTACAGGAATGAACACTGAAGCTTTCTTT CASSLGFTGMNTEAFF
NA NA TRBJ2-7 TRBV7-9 TGTGCCAGCAGCTCGACAACTCCCTCCTACGAGCAGTACTTC CASSSTTPSYEQYF
NA NA TRBJ2-3 TRBV2 TGTGCCAGCATCCGGGACACCACAGATACGCAGTATTTT CASIRDTTDTQYF
NA NA TRBJ2-5 TRBV7-7 TGTGCCAGCAGCTTAGGACAAGGCGAGACCCAGTACTTC CASSLGQGETQYF
TRBD2 NA TRBJ2-2 TRBV5-1 TGCGCCAGCAGCCCAATCGGGACTACTCTCACCGGGGAGCTGTTTTTT CASSPIGTTLTGELFF